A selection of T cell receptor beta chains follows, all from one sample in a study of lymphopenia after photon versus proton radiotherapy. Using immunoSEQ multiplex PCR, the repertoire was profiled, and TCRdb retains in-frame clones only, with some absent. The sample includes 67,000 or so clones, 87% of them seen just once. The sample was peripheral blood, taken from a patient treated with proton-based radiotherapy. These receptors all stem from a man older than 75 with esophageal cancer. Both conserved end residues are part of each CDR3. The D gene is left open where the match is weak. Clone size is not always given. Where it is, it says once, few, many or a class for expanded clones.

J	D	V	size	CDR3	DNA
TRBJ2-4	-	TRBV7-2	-	CASSPQGRGGIQYF	TGTGCCAGCAGCCCACAGGGTCGAGGGGGCATTCAGTACTTC
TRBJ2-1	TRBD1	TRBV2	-	CASKADRREQFF	TGTGCCAGCAAGGCGGACAGGAGGGAGCAGTTCTTC
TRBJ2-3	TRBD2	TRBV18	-	CASSPRTSGTLTDTQYF	TGTGCCAGCTCACCTCGGACTAGCGGGACTCTCACAGATACGCAGTATTTT
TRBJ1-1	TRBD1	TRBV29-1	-	CSVKQGGNTEAFF	TGCAGCGTCAAACAGGGGGGGAACACTGAAGCTTTCTTT
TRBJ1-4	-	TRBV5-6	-	CASSSVPGPEKLFF	TGTGCCAGCAGCTCCGTCCCGGGACCTGAAAAACTGTTTTTT
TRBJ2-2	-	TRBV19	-	CASSIRSDGGNTGELFF	TGTGCCAGTAGTATAAGATCGGACGGGGGGAACACCGGGGAGCTGTTTTTT
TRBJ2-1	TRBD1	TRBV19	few	CASSIDKGQGAFNEQFF	TGTGCCAGTAGTATAGATAAAGGCCAGGGGGCGTTCAATGAGCAGTTCTTC
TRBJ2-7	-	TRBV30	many	CAWSASYEQYF	TGTGCCTGGAGTGCCTCCTACGAGCAGTACTTC
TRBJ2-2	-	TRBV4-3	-	CASSQDGPGSGELFF	TGCGCCAGCAGCCAAGATGGCCCGGGATCCGGGGAGCTGTTTTTT
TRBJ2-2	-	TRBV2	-	CASSVERSGELFF	TGTGCCAGCAGTGTTGAGCGATCCGGGGAGCTGTTTTTT
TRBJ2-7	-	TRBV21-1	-	CASSKASTSGGPSSYEQYF	TGTGCCAGCAGCAAAGCGTCGACTAGCGGGGGCCCAAGCTCCTACGAGCAGTACTTC
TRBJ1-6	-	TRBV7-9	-	CASSNPRQGSYNSPLHF	TGTGCCAGCAGCAATCCCCGGCAGGGAAGCTATAATTCACCCCTCCACTTT
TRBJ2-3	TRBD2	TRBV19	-	CASSIVRLAGTDTQYF	TGTGCCAGTAGTATCGTAAGACTAGCGGGGACAGATACGCAGTATTTT
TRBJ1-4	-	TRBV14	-	CASSQEGGEKLFF	TGTGCCAGCAGCCAAGAGGGTGGCGAAAAACTGTTTTTT
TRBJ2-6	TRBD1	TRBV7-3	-	CASTRTGGSGANVLTF	TGTGCCAGCACACGGACAGGGGGCTCTGGGGCCAACGTCCTGACTTTC
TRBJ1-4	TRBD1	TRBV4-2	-	CASSRDRNYATNEKLFF	TGTGCCAGCAGCCGGGACAGAAACTATGCAACTAATGAAAAACTGTTTTTT
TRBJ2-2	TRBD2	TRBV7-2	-	CASSGLAGRGTGELFF	TGTGCCAGCAGCGGGCTAGCGGGGAGGGGAACCGGGGAGCTGTTTTTT
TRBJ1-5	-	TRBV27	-	CASSALVSNQPQHF	TGTGCCAGCAGTGCCTTAGTTAGCAATCAGCCCCAGCATTTT
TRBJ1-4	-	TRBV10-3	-	CAISAGTPTATNEKLFF	TGTGCCATCAGTGCGGGTACACCTACTGCAACTAATGAAAAACTGTTTTTT
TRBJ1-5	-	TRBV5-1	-	CASSFTGSADQPQHF	TGCGCCAGCAGCTTTACTGGCAGCGCGGACCAGCCCCAGCATTTT
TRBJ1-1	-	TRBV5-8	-	CASSSSGHRFTEAFF	TGTGCCAGCAGCTCCTCGGGTCACAGATTCACTGAAGCTTTCTTT
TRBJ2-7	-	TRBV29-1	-	CSVSISYEQYF	TGCAGCGTTTCTATCTCCTACGAGCAGTACTTC
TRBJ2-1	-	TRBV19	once	CASLPQDSRYYNEQFF	TGTGCCAGTCTCCCTCAAGACAGCCGGTACTACAATGAGCAGTTCTTC
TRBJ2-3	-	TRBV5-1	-	CASSALGGGSTDTQYF	TGCGCCAGCAGTGCTTTGGGTGGGGGATCCACAGATACGCAGTATTTT
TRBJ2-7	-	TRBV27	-	CASSFSGTIYEQYF	TGTGCCAGCAGTTTCTCCGGGACGATCTACGAGCAGTACTTC
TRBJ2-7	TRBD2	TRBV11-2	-	CASSFDPGGYEQYF	TGTGCCAGCAGCTTTGACCCGGGAGGCTACGAGCAGTACTTC
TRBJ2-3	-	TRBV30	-	CAWSANRDSTDTQYF	TGTGCCTGGAGTGCAAACAGGGATAGCACAGATACGCAGTATTTT
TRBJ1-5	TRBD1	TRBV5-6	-	CASSFRDRGQPQHF	TGTGCCAGCAGCTTCCGGGACAGGGGACAGCCCCAGCATTTT
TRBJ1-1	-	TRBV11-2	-	CASSRRDTEAFF	TGTGCCAGCAGCCGACGGGACACTGAAGCTTTCTTT
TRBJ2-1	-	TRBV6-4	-	CASRPHAHTPQENEQFF	TGTGCCAGCAGACCTCACGCTCATACCCCCCAAGAGAATGAGCAGTTCTTC
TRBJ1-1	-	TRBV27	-	CASSPSWRVNTEAFF	TGTGCCAGCAGTCCCTCATGGCGGGTGAACACTGAAGCTTTCTTT
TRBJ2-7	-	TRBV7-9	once	CASSQLPDSYEQYF	TGTGCCAGCAGCCAACTGCCCGATAGCTACGAGCAGTACTTC
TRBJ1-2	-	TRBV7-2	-	CASSWTVQNYGYTF	TGTGCCAGCAGTTGGACAGTTCAGAACTATGGCTACACCTTC
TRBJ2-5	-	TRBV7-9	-	CASSTPQGGIETQYF	TGTGCCAGCAGCACACCCCAAGGCGGTATAGAGACCCAGTACTTC
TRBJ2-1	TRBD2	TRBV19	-	CASSRLAGQLYNEQFF	TGTGCCAGTAGTCGACTAGCGGGACAACTCTACAATGAGCAGTTCTTC
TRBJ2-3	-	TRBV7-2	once	CASSLSTEAQYF	TGTGCCAGCAGTTTATCCACGGAAGCGCAGTATTTT
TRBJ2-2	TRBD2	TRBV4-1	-	CASSLGLAKNTGELFF	TGCGCCAGCAGCCTAGGACTAGCGAAGAACACCGGGGAGCTGTTTTTT
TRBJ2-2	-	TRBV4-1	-	CASSQVQGRTGELFF	TGCGCCAGCAGCCAAGTACAGGGTCGCACCGGGGAGCTGTTTTTT
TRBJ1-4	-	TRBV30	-	CAWAGVTNEKLFF	TGTGCCTGGGCAGGGGTTACTAATGAAAAACTGTTTTTT
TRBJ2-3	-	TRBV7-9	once	CASGRSDTQYF	TGTGCCAGTGGAAGGTCGGATACGCAGTATTTT
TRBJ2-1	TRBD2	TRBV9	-	CASSVGLAEYNEQFF	TGTGCCAGCAGCGTAGGCCTAGCGGAGTACAATGAGCAGTTCTTC
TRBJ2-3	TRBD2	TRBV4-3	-	CASSPDGGGAGGDTQYF	TGCGCCAGCAGCCCGGACGGCGGGGGGGCCGGGGGAGATACGCAGTATTTT
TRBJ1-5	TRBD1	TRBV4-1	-	CASSRDGSGTGTNQPQHF	TGCGCCAGCAGCCGCGATGGTTCGGGGACAGGGACTAATCAGCCCCAGCATTTT
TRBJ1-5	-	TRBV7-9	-	CASSPQGGQPQHF	TGTGCCAGCAGCCCACAGGGTGGACAGCCCCAGCATTTT
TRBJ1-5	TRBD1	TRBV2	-	CASSRDRPNQPQHF	TGTGCCAGCAGCCGGGACAGGCCTAATCAGCCCCAGCATTTT
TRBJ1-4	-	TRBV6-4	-	CASSREAFEKLFF	TGTGCCAGCAGCCGTGAGGCGTTTGAAAAACTGTTTTTT
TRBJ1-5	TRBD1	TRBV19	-	CASSILAGGGGQPQHF	TGTGCCAGTAGTATTTTGGCGGGAGGGGGCGGTCAGCCCCAGCATTTT
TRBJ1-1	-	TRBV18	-	CASSPTQEQAFF	TGTGCCAGCTCACCAACCCAAGAGCAAGCTTTCTTT
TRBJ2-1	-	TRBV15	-	CATSPSRYNEQFF	TGTGCCACCAGCCCTTCGAGGTACAATGAGCAGTTCTTC
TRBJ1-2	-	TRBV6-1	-	CASSERAATF	TGTGCCAGCAGTGAAAGGGCAGCGACCTTC
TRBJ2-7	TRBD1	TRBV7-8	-	CASSFDPGGPYEQYF	TGTGCCAGCAGCTTTGATCCAGGGGGCCCCTACGAGCAGTACTTC